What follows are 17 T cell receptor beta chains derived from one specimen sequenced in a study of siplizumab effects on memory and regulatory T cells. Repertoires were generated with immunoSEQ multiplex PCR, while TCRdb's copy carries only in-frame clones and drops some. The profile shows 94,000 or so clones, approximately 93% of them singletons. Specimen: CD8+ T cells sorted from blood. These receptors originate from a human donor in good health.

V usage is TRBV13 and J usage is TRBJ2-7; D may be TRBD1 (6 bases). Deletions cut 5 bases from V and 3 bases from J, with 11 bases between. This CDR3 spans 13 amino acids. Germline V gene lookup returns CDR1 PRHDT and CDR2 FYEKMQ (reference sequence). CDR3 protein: CASSPMDSYEQYF. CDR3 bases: TGTGCCAGCAGCCCCATGGACAGCTACGAGCAGTACTTC.

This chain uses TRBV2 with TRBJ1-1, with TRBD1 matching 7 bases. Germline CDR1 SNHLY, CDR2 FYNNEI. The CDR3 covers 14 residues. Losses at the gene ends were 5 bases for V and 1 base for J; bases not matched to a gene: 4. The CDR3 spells CASSYRGENTEAFF. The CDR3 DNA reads TGTGCCAGCAGTTACAGGGGCGAGAACACTGAAGCTTTCTTT.

The CDR3 loop is CATSSGRSSGNTIYF. CDR3 sequence (DNA): TGTGCCACCAGCAGCGGACGGAGCTCTGGAAACACCATATATTTT. This rearrangement joins TRBV15 to TRBJ1-3; D is uncertain. The CDR3 contains 15 residues. The V end lost 3 bases, the J end lost 0 bases, and 9 bases lay between the germline ends. Germline V gives CDR1 LNHNV, CDR2 YYDKDF (reference sequence).

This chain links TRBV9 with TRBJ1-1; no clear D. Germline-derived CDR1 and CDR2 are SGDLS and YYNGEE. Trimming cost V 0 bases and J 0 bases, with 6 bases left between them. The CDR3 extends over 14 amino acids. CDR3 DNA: TGTGCCAGCAGCGTAGTCGCAGTGAACACTGAAGCTTTCTTT. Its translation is CASSVVAVNTEAFF.

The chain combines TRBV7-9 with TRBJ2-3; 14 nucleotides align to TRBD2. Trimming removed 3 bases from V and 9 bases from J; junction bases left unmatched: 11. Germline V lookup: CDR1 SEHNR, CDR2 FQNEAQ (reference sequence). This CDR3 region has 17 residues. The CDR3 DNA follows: TGTGCCAGCAGCTTCCCCATGACTAGCGGGGGGGCAGCCACGCAGTATTTT. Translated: CASSFPMTSGGAATQYF. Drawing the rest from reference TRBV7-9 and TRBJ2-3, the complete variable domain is DTGVSQNPRHKITKRGQNVTFRCDPISEHNRLYWYRQTLGQGPEFLTYFQNEAQLEKSRLLSDRFSAERPKGSFSTLEIQRTEQGDSAMYLCASSFPMTSGGAATQYFGPGTRLTVL.

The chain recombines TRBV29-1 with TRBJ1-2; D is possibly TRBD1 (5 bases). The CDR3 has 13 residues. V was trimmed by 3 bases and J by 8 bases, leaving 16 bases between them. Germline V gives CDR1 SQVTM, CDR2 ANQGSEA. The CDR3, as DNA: TGCAGCGTTGATCGGGGCCAAGGTGACGGCTACACCTTC. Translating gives CSVDRGQGDGYTF.

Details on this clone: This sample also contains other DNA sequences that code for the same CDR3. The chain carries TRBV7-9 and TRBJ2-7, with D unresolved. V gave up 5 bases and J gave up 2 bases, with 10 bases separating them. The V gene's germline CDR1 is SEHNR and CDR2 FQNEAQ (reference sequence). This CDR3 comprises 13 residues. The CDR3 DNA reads TGTGCCAGCAGCCCCGTGGGTGCCTACGAGCAGTACTTC. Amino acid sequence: CASSPVGAYEQYF.

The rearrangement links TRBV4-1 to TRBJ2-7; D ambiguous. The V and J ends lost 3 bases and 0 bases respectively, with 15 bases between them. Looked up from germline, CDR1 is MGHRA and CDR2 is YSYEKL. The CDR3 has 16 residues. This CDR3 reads CASSHVLDTLSYEQYF. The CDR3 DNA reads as TGCGCCAGCAGCCACGTTCTTGACACTCTCTCCTACGAGCAGTACTTC.

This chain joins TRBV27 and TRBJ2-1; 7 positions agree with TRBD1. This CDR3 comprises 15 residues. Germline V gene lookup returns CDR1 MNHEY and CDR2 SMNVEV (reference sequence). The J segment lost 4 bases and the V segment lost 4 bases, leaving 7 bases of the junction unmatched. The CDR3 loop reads CASSSELTGYNEQFF. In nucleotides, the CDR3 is TGTGCCAGCAGTTCAGAATTGACAGGGTACAATGAGCAGTTCTTC.

CDR3 in DNA: TGTGCCAGCTCACTGCGGGCGGGAGTGTTGAATGAGCAGTTCTTC. Protein product: CASSLRAGVLNEQFF. The V and J genes are TRBV7-9 and TRBJ2-1, with 7 positions matching TRBD2. V was pared by 8 bases and J by 7 bases, with 14 bases of the junction left unmatched. This CDR3 is 15 amino acids long. The germline V gene encodes CDR1 SEHNR and CDR2 FQNEAQ (reference sequence).

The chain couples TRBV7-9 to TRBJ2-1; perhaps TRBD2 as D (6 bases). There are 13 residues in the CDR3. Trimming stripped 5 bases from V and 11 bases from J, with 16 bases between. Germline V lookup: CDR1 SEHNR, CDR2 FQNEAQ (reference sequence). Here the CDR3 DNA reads TGTGCCAGCAGCACGACTAGGGGTCTGAAGCAGTTCTTC. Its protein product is CASSTTRGLKQFF.

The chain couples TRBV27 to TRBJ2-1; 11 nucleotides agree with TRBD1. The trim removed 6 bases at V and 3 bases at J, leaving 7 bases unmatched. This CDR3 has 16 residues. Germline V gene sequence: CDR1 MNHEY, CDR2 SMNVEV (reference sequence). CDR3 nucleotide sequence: TGTGCCAGCAGCCCCCTAGGGACAGGGGGCTACAATGAGCAGTTCTTC. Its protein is CASSPLGTGGYNEQFF.

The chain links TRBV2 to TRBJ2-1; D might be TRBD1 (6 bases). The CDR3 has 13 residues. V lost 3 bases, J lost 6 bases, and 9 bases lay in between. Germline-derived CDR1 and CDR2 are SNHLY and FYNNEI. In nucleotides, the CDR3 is TGTGCCAGCAGTGAGGGGACATCCAATGAGCAGTTCTTC. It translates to CASSEGTSNEQFF.

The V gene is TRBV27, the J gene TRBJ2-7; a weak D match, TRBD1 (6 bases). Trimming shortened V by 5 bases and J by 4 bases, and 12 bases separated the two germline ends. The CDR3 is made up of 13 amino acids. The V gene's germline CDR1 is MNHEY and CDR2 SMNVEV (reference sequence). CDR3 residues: CASSIQGGYEQYF. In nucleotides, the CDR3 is TGTGCCAGCAGTATACAGGGTGGGTACGAGCAGTACTTC.

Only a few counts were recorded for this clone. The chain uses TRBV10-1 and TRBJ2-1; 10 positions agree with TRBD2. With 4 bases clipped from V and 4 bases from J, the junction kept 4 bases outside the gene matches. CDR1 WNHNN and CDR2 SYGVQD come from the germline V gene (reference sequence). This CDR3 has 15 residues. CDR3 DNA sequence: TGCGCCAGCAGTGTTACTAGCGGGGTATACAATGAGCAGTTCTTC. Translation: CASSVTSGVYNEQFF.

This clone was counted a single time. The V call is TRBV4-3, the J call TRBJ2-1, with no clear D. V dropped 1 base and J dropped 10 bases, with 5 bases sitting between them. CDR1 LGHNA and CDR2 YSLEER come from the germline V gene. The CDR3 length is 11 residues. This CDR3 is CASSQGWEQFF. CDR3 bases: TGCGCCAGCAGCCAAGGTTGGGAGCAGTTCTTC.

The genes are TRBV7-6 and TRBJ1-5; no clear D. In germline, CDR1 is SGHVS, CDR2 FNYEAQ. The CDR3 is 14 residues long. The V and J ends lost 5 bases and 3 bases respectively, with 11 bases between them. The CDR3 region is CASSPTPANQPQHF. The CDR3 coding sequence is TGTGCCAGCAGCCCTACCCCTGCCAATCAGCCCCAGCATTTT.